These 7 T cell receptor beta chains came from one sample sequenced in a study of beta chain features in type 1 diabetes. What was sequenced were expressed TCRB transcripts, since all of the isolated RNA had been reverse transcribed. Sequenced by immunoSEQ multiplex PCR; TCRdb stores in-frame clones only, minus some. The sample includes a few hundred thousand clones, 30% of them seen just once. What was sequenced was naive CD4+ T cells from blood. These receptors were collected from a man aged 18 to 29 in good health.

The V call is TRBV7-3, the J call TRBJ2-3, with D uncertain. Looked up from germline, CDR1 is SGHTA and CDR2 is FQGTGA. This CDR3 comprises 12 residues. V dropped 5 bases and J dropped 6 bases, with 9 bases sitting between them. Here the CDR3 reads CASSPRGDTQYF. The DNA of the CDR3 is TGTGCCAGCAGCCCCAGAGGCGATACGCAGTATTTT.

This chain joins TRBV11-2 and TRBJ2-2, with 9 bases matching TRBD2. The CDR3 consists of 17 residues. Germline values: CDR1 SGHAT, CDR2 FQNNGV. Germline trimming cut 5 bases from V and 6 bases from J; bases unmatched to any gene: 13. The CDR3 reads CASSVAGTSLSPGELFF. The CDR3 DNA sequence: TGTGCCAGCAGCGTCGCCGGGACTAGCCTATCCCCCGGGGAGCTGTTTTTT.

This clone showed up just a few times. The rearrangement joins TRBV5-1 to TRBJ2-1; tentative D call: TRBD1 (6 bases). The CDR3 consists of 13 residues. Between the trimmed V and J ends, which lost 4 bases and 12 bases, there was a span of 17 bases. Germline V CDR1 and CDR2: SGHRS, YFSETQ. The CDR3 bases are TGCGCCAGCAGCGACCCACAGGGCCCGCGGCAGTTCTTC. It is translated as CASSDPQGPRQFF.

The chain carries TRBV5-4 and TRBJ2-1; D may be TRBD2 (6 bases). V was clipped by 2 bases and J by 3 bases, with 15 bases between them. There are 16 residues in the CDR3. Germline assignment: CDR1 SGHNT and CDR2 YYREEE (reference sequence). This CDR3 is CASSFPRRGNYNEQFF. Written as DNA, the CDR3 is TGTGCCAGCAGCTTCCCTCGGAGGGGCAACTACAATGAGCAGTTCTTC.

This clone has a handful of counts. The gene calls are TRBV2 and TRBJ2-7; TRBD2 aligns across 7 bases. Germline V gives CDR1 SNHLY, CDR2 FYNNEI. The CDR3 covers 16 residues. Germline trimming cut 8 bases from V and 5 bases from J; bases unmatched to any gene: 18. Here the CDR3 DNA reads TGTGCCAGCCGGGGAGGGCCCAGTAGACTTAGCGACGAGCAGTACTTC. It yields the protein CASRGGPSRLSDEQYF.

The chain carries TRBV30 and TRBJ1-1, with D unclear. The germline V gene has CDR1 GTSNPN and CDR2 SVGIG (reference sequence). The CDR3 covers 11 residues. The germline V and J ends were trimmed by 4 bases and 5 bases, with 8 bases remaining between them. The CDR3 bases are TGTGCCTGGATACCCCGGACTGAAGCTTTCTTT. Translated: CAWIPRTEAFF.

This clone has just a few counts. V gene TRBV12-5 combines with J gene TRBJ2-5, with TRBD2 identical over 7 bases. J lost 4 bases, V lost 8 bases, and 1 base had no gene match. Germline V CDR1 and CDR2: LGHNT, FRNRAP. The CDR3 extends over 11 amino acids. For the CDR3, the DNA is TGTGCTAGTTCTAGCGGAGAGACCCAGTACTTC. As protein: CASSSGETQYF.